This T cell receptor (beta chain) was sequenced in a study of T cells after yellow fever vaccination. At the level of the study: Preparation of fractions with low cell numbers was performed using SMART-Seq v4 Ultra Low Input.

CDR3 length equals 13 residues. V dropped 10 bases and J dropped 9 bases, with 19 bases sitting between them. In germline, CDR1 is MNHEY, CDR2 SMNVEV (reference sequence). Template switching with 5'RACE generated the TCR cDNA and added a universal primer site and UMIs. TCRdb reprocessed the 5' RACE reads via MiXCR and lists one record per CDR3 protein. The sample records about 320,000 distinct CDR3 sequences, 4% to 5.5% being singletons. Study conclusions and caveats: Reappearance after the booster was seen for most primary-vaccination clones, at 96% CD4 and 75% to 90% CD8.

At least ten counts were recorded for this clonotype. Its antigen is unknown. The chain recombines TRBV27 with TRBJ2-1, with D perhaps TRBD1 (6 bases). The sequences come from PBMCs, collected 15 days after the yellow fever booster vaccination. The TCR comes from a man between 18 and 29 years old who received the YFV17D yellow fever vaccine. The CDR3 coding sequence is TGTGCCACCGTGATCTTAGGGGGAACTGAGCAGTTCTTC. It yields the protein CATVILGGTEQFF.